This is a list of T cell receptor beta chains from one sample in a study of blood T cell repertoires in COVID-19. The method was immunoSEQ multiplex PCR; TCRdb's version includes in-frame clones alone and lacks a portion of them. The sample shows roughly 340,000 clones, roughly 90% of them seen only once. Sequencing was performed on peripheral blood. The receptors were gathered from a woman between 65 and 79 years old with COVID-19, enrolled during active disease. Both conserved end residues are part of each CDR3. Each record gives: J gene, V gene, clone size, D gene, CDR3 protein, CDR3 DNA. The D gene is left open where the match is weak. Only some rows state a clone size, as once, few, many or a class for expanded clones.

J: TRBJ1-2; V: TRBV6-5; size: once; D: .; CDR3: CASSPGGSYGYTF; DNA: TGTGCCAGCAGTCCCGGGGGTAGCTATGGCTACACCTTC
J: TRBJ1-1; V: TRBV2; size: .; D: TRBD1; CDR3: CASSGDRGGTEAFF; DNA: TGTGCCAGCAGCGGGGACAGGGGAGGCACTGAAGCTTTCTTT
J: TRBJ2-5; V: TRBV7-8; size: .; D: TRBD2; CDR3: CASSSSGAPQETQYF; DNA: TGTGCCAGCAGCTCTAGCGGGGCGCCTCAAGAGACCCAGTACTTC
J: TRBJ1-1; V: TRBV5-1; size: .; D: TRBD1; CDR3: CASSLTGGAEAFF; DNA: TGCGCCAGCAGCTTGACAGGGGGGGCTGAAGCTTTCTTT
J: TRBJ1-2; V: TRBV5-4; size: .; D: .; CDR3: CASSLVGDGYTF; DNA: TGTGCCAGCAGCTTGGTAGGGGATGGCTACACCTTC
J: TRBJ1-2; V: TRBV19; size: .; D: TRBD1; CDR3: CASSTGTGSGYTF; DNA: TGTGCCAGTAGTACCGGGACAGGGTCAGGCTACACCTTC
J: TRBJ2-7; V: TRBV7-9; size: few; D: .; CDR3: CASSARGSEQYF; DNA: TGTGCCAGCAGCGCGCGGGGTTCCGAGCAGTACTTC
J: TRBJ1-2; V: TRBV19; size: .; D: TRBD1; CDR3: CASSVGTVRYGYTF; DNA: TGTGCCAGTAGTGTCGGGACAGTACGCTATGGCTACACCTTC
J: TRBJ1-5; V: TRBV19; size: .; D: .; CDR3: CASSPRGGPPHQPQHF; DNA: TGTGCCAGTAGTCCCCGGGGGGGACCGCCCCATCAGCCCCAGCATTTT
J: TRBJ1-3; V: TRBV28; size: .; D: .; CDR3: CASSRAGDSGNTIYF; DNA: TGTGCCAGCAGTCGTGCAGGGGACTCTGGAAACACCATATATTTT
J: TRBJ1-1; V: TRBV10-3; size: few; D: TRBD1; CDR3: CAISPISGQKAFF; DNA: TGTGCCATCAGCCCAATCTCGGGACAGAAAGCTTTCTTT
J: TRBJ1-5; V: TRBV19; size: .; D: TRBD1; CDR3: CASSTRQGGNQPQHF; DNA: TGTGCCAGTAGTACCCGACAGGGGGGCAATCAGCCCCAGCATTTT
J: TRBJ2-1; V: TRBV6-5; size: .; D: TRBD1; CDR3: CASSSTGNKFF; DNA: TGTGCCAGCAGCTCGACAGGGAACAAGTTCTTC
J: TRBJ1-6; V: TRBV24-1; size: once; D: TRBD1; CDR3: CATSETGDSPLHF; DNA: TGTGCCACCAGTGAGACAGGGGACTCACCCCTCCACTTT
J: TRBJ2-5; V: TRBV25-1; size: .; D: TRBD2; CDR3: CASSEYQQRGPYQETQYF; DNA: TGTGCCAGCAGTGAATATCAACAGCGGGGACCCTATCAAGAGACCCAGTACTTC
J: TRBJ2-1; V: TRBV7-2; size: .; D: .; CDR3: CASSLASGNNEQFF; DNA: TGTGCCAGCAGCTTAGCTTCAGGGAATAATGAGCAGTTCTTC
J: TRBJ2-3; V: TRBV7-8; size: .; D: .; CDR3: CASSYGVTDTQYF; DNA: TGTGCCAGCAGCTACGGGGTCACAGATACGCAGTATTTT
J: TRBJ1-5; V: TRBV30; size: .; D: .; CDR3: CAWSVPGGPQHF; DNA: TGTGCCTGGAGTGTACCCGGGGGGCCCCAGCATTTT
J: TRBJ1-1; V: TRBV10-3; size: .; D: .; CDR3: CATGNRETNAEAFF; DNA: TGTGCCACCGGAAACAGGGAGACCAACGCTGAAGCTTTCTTT
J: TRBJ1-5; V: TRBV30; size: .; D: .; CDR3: CAWTRPGEQPQHF; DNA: TGTGCCTGGACCCGGCCCGGGGAACAGCCCCAGCATTTT
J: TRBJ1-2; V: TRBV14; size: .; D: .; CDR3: CASSLTTDYGYTF; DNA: TGTGCCAGCAGCCTTACTACCGACTATGGCTACACCTTC
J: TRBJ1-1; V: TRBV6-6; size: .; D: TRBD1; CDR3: CASSSRTGVDTEAFF; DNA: TGTGCCAGCAGTAGCCGGACAGGGGTGGACACTGAAGCTTTCTTT
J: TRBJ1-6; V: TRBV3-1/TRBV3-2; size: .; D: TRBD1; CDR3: CASSQGTGDPYSPLHF; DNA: TGTGCCAGCAGCCAAGGGACAGGGGATCCCTATTCACCCCTCCACTTT
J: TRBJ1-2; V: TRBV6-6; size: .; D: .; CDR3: CASSSHPGQDGYTF; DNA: TGTGCCAGCAGTTCCCACCCCGGACAAGATGGCTACACCTTC
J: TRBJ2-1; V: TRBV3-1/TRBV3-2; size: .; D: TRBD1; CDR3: CASSQDADSTGDEQFF; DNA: TGTGCCAGCAGCCAAGATGCGGACTCGACAGGGGATGAGCAGTTCTTC
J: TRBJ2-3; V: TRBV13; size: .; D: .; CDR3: CASSPQNTDTQYF; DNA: TGTGCCAGCAGCCCCCAAAACACAGATACGCAGTATTTT
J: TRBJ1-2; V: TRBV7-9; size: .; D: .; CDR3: CASSLARDWYYGYTF; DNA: TGTGCCAGCAGCTTAGCCCGGGATTGGTATTATGGCTACACCTTC
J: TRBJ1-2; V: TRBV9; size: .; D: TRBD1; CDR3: CASSDHGTGGGYGYTF; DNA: TGTGCCAGCAGCGACCACGGGACAGGGGGTGGGTATGGCTACACCTTC
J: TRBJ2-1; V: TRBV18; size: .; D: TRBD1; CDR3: CASSPRGQSYNEQFF; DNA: TGTGCCAGCTCGCCCAGGGGGCAATCCTACAATGAGCAGTTCTTC
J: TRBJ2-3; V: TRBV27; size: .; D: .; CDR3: CASSPSTDTQYF; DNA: TGTGCCAGCAGTCCAAGCACAGATACGCAGTATTTT
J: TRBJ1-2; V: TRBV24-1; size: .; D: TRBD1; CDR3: CATSAVSGTGGNYGYTF; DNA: TGTGCCACCAGTGCCGTATCCGGGACAGGGGGCAACTATGGCTACACCTTC
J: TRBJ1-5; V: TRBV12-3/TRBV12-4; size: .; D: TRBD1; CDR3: CASRDRKNQPQHF; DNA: TGTGCCAGCAGGGACAGGAAGAATCAGCCCCAGCATTTT
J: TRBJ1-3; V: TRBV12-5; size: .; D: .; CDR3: CASGLDQAYSGNTIYF; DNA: TGTGCTAGTGGTTTGGATCAGGCCTACTCTGGAAACACCATATATTTT
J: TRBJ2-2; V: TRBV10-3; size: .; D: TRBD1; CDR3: CAISQGEPYTGELFF; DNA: TGTGCCATCAGCCAGGGGGAGCCTTACACCGGGGAGCTGTTTTTT
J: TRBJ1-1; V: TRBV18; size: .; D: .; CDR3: CASSRGGDTEAFF; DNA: TGTGCCAGCTCACGTGGAGGCGACACTGAAGCTTTCTTT
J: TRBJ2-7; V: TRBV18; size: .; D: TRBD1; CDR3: CASSRDRAYEQYF; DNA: TGTGCCAGCTCACGAGACAGGGCCTACGAGCAGTACTTC
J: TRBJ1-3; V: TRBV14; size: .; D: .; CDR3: CASSPVGSPVGEMNTIYF; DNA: TGTGCCAGCAGCCCAGTCGGGAGCCCAGTCGGTGAGATGAACACCATATATTTT
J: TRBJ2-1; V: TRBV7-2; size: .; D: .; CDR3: CASSLLAGAGEQFF; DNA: TGTGCCAGCAGCTTACTGGCGGGGGCCGGTGAGCAGTTCTTC
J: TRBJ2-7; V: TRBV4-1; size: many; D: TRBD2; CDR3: CASSHLAGLSWEQYF; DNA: TGCGCCAGCAGCCATCTAGCGGGGCTTTCCTGGGAGCAGTACTTC
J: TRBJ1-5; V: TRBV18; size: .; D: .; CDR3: CASSPAALSGNQPQHF; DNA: TGTGCCAGCTCACCAGCGGCACTCTCGGGGAATCAGCCCCAGCATTTT
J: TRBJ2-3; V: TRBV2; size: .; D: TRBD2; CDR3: CASTQLAGGDGTDTQYF; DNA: TGTGCCAGCACCCAACTAGCGGGGGGGGACGGCACAGATACGCAGTATTTT
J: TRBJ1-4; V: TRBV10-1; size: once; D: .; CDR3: CASSEDSRSNEKLFF; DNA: TGCGCCAGCAGTGAGGACAGCCGATCCAACGAAAAACTGTTTTTT
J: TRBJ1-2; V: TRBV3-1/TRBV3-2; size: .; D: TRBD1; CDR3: CASSHMGQGASILYGYTF; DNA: TGTGCCAGCAGCCATATGGGACAGGGGGCTTCCATACTCTATGGCTACACCTTC
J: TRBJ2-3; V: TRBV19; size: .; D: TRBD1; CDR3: CASTPPDRSTDTQYF; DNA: TGTGCCAGTACTCCACCGGACAGGAGTACAGATACGCAGTATTTT
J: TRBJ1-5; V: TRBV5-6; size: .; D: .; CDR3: CASSSGIQPQHF; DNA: TGTGCCAGCAGCTCAGGGATTCAGCCCCAGCATTTT
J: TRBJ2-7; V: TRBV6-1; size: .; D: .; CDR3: CASSEGFGDSYEQYF; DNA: TGTGCCAGCAGTGAAGGGTTCGGTGACTCCTACGAGCAGTACTTC
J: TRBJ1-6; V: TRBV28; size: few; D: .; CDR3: CASSFLNRPNSPLHF; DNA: TGTGCCAGCAGTTTTCTTAACAGGCCCAACTCACCCCTCCACTTT
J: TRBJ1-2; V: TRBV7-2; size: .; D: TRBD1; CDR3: CASASLWDRDYGYTF; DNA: TGTGCCAGCGCGAGCTTATGGGACAGGGACTATGGCTACACCTTC
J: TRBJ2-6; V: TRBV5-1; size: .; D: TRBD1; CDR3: CASSPQGVGGDVLTF; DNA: TGCGCCAGCAGCCCCCAGGGGGTGGGTGGTGACGTCCTGACTTTC
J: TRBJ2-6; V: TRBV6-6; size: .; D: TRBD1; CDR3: CASSRTTGGLLAGANVLTF; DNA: TGTGCCAGCAGTCGCACGACAGGGGGTCTTTTAGCTGGGGCCAACGTCCTGACTTTC
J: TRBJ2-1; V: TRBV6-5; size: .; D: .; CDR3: CASSSGYNEQFF; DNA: TGTGCCAGCAGTAGCGGTTACAATGAGCAGTTCTTC
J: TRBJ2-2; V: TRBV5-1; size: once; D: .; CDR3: CASSWDIYTGELFF; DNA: TGCGCCAGCAGCTGGGACATCTACACCGGGGAGCTGTTTTTT
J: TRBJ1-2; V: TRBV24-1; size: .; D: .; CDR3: CATSDSNSRGGYTF; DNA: TGTGCCACCAGTGATTCGAACAGCCGGGGTGGCTACACCTTC